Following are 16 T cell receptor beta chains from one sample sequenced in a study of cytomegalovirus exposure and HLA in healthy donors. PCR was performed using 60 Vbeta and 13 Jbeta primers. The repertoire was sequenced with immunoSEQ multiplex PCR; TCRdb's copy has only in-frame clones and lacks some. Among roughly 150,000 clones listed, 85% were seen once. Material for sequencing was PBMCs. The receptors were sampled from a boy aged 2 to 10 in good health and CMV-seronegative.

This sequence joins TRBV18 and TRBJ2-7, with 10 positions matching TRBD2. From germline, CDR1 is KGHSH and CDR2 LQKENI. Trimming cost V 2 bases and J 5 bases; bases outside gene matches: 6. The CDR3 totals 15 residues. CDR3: CASSPGLAGVDEQYF. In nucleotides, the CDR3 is TGTGCCAGCTCACCAGGGCTAGCGGGAGTCGACGAGCAGTACTTC.

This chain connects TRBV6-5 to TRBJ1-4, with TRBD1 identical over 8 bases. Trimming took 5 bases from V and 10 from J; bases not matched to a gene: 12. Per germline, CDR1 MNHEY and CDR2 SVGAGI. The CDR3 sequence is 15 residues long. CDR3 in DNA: TGTGCCAGCAGTCGGACAGGGACTGAATTGAGAAAACTGTTTTTT. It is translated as CASSRTGTELRKLFF.

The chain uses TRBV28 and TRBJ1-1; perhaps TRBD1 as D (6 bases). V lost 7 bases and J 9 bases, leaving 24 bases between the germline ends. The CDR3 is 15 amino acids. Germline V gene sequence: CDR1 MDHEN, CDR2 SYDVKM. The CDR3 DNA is TGTGCCAGCACCCCCCCGGGGGGCCCGGGTGTGAAAGCTTTCTTT. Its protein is CASTPPGGPGVKAFF. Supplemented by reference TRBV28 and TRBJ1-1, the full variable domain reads DVKVTQSSRYLVKRTGEKVFLECVQDMDHENMFWYRQDPGLGLRLIYFSYDVKMKEKGDIPEGYSVSREKKERFSLILESASTNQTSMYLCASTPPGGPGVKAFFGQGTRLTVV.

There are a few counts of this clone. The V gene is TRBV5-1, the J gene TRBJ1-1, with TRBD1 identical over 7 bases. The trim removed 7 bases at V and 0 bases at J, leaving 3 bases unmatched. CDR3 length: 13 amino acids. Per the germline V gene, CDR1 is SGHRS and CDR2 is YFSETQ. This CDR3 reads CASRGQMNTEAFF. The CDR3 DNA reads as TGCGCCAGCCGGGGACAGATGAACACTGAAGCTTTCTTT.

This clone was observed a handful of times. DNA of the CDR3: TGTGCCAGCAGCATCAGACAGGGGAGCAATCAGCCCCAGCATTTT. It codes for CASSIRQGSNQPQHF. The chain uses TRBV11-2 and TRBJ1-5; 8 bases line up with TRBD1. J lost 1 base, V lost 5 bases, and 4 bases had no gene match. The CDR3 loop spans 15 amino acids. Germline CDR1 reads SGHAT; CDR2 reads FQNNGV.

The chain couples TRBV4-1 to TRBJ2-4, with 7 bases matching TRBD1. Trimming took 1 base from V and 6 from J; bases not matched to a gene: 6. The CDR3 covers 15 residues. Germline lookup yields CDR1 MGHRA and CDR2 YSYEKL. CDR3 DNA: TGCGCCAGCAGCCAAGGACAGGGAAATCCAAACATTCAGTACTTC. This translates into CASSQGQGNPNIQYF.

The CDR3 is CASSELKRGIDNEQFF. CDR3 coding DNA: TGCGCCAGCAGTGAGTTAAAGCGGGGTATCGACAATGAGCAGTTCTTC. This chain uses TRBV10-2 with TRBJ2-1, with TRBD2 matching over 7 bases. CDR1 WSHSY and CDR2 SAAADI come from the germline V gene. The ends lost 1 base at V and 5 bases at J; junction bases unmatched: 8. This CDR3 has 16 residues.

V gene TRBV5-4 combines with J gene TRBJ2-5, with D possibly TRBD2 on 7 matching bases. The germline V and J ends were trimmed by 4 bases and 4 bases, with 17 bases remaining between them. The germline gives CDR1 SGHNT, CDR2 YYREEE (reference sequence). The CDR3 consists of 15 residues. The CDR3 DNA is TGTGCCAGCAGCCCTGGAGGGGGGGTAGTAGAGACCCAGTACTTC. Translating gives CASSPGGGVVETQYF.

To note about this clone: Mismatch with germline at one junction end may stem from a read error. The CDR3 sequence: CAISEGGGSDTQYF. The CDR3 DNA reads as TGTGCCATCAGTGAGGGCGGGGGTTCGGATACGCAGTATTTT. The chain uses TRBV6-5 and TRBJ2-3, with TRBD2 identical over 7 bases. Germline assignment: CDR1 MNHEY and CDR2 SVGAGI. This CDR3 region has 14 residues.

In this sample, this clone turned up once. CDR3 bases: TGTGCCAGCAGTCAAAAAACCGGGAGCGACTATGGCTACACCTTC. Its translation: CASSQKTGSDYGYTF. The rearrangement joins TRBV9 to TRBJ1-2; D unresolved. Germline CDR1 is SGDLS and CDR2 is YYNGEE. The CDR3 extends over 15 amino acids. The V end was cut by 5 bases, the J end by 3 bases, with 17 bases between.

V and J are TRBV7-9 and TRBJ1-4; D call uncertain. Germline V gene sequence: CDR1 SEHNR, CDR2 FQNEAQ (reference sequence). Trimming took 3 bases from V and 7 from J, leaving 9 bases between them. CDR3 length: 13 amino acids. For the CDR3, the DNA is TGTGCCAGCAGCTTCGGGATCGGTGAAAAACTGTTTTTT. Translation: CASSFGIGEKLFF. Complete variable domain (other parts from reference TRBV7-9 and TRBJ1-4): DTGVSQNPRHKITKRGQNVTFRCDPISEHNRLYWYRQTLGQGPEFLTYFQNEAQLEKSRLLSDRFSAERPKGSFSTLEIQRTEQGDSAMYLCASSFGIGEKLFFGSGTQLSVL.

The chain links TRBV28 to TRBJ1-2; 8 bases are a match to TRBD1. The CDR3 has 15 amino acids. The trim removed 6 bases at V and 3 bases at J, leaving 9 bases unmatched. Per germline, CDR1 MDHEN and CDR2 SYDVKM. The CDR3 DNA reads TGTGCCAGCAGCCCAGGGGGCGAGACTTACTATGGCTACACCTTC. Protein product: CASSPGGETYYGYTF.

The CDR3 region is CASSRQGPNEKLFF. In nucleotides, the CDR3 is TGTGCCAGCAGTCGACAGGGGCCTAATGAAAAACTGTTTTTT. The gene calls are TRBV28 and TRBJ1-4; 8 positions match TRBD1. Germline trimming cut 5 bases from V and 3 bases from J; bases unmatched to any gene: 2. Per the germline V gene, CDR1 is MDHEN and CDR2 is SYDVKM. This CDR3 region has 14 residues.

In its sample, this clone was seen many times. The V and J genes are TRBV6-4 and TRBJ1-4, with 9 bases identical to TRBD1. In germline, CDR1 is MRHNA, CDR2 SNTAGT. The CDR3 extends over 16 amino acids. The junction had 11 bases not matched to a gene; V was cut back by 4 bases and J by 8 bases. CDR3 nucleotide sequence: TGTGCCAGCAGTGTTGGGCCGGGACAGGGTCCCGAAAAACTGTTTTTT. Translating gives CASSVGPGQGPEKLFF.

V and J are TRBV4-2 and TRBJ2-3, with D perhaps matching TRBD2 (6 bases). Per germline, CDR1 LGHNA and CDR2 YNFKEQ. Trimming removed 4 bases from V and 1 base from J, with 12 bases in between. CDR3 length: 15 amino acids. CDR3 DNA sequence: TGTGCCAGCAGCCTCGGAGGGCCCGGCACAGATACGCAGTATTTT. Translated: CASSLGGPGTDTQYF.

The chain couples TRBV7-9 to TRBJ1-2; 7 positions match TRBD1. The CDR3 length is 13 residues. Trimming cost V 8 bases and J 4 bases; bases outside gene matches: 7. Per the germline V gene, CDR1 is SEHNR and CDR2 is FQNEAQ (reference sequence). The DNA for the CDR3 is TGTGCCAGCGCCGGACAGGTGACCTATGGCTACACCTTC. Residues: CASAGQVTYGYTF.